The rows below give T cell receptor beta chains drawn from one sample of a study of human T cells and chemical hapten exposure. Each CDR3 protein is one row after TCRdb ran MiXCR on the RACE reads. The data show 150,000 to 200,000 distinct CDR3 sequences, 20% to 25% seen once. The sequencing used whole blood, collected in connection with sensitization to the hapten diphenylcyclopropenone (DPC). Receptors were obtained from a woman in her 50s with alopecia areata. Some clones in this sample may be carry-over from other donors' samples. Each CDR3 is given with its conserved first and last residue. A D gene is named only where the DNA matches it firmly. Clone size is shown for a subset of rows, as once, few, many or a class of expanded clone.

j_gene,d_gene,v_gene,abundance,CDR3aa,CDR3nt
TRBJ2-1,-,TRBV27,few,CASRGGAGPYNEQFF,TGTGCCAGCAGGGGGGGGGCGGGGCCCTACAATGAGCAGTTCTTC
TRBJ2-7,-,TRBV7-2,-,CASSLETQSYEQYF,TGTGCCAGCAGCTTAGAGACCCAATCCTACGAGCAGTACTTC
TRBJ2-1,-,TRBV7-9,-,CASSRTVNEQFF,TGTGCCAGCAGCAGGACTGTCAACGAGCAGTTCTTC
TRBJ1-2,-,TRBV6-5,few,CASSYSKVNRVASRYGYTF,TGTGCCAGCAGTTACTCGAAGGTTAACAGGGTGGCCTCTCGCTATGGCTACACCTTC
TRBJ2-3,-,TRBV7-2,few,CASSLKYTQYF,TGTGCCAGCAGCTTAAAATATACGCAGTATTTT
TRBJ1-1,-,TRBV5-1,many,CASSLEPPEAFF,TGCGCCAGCAGCTTGGAGCCCCCTGAAGCTTTCTTT
TRBJ2-5,-,TRBV20-1,-,CSAITNPLTQETQYF,TGCAGTGCTATAACTAACCCATTAACCCAGGAGACCCAGTACTTC
TRBJ1-6,-,TRBV7-2,few,CASSTRGGRNNSPLHF,TGTGCCAGCAGCACCCGAGGGGGGCGGAATAATTCACCCCTCCACTTT
TRBJ2-1,-,TRBV11-2,-,CASSLDRGSYNEQFF,TGTGCCAGCAGCTTAGATAGAGGTTCCTACAATGAGCAGTTCTTC
TRBJ2-1,-,TRBV29-1,-,CSVEASYNEQFF,TGCAGCGTTGAGGCTAGCTACAATGAGCAGTTCTTC
TRBJ1-5,-,TRBV2,-,CASSETNGFNQPQHF,TGTGCCAGCAGTGAAACAAATGGCTTCAATCAGCCCCAGCATTTT
TRBJ1-4,-,TRBV6-2/TRBV6-3,-,CASIYGPSEEKLFF,TGTGCCAGCATTTACGGGCCCTCCGAAGAAAAACTGTTTTTT
TRBJ1-4,-,TRBV25-1,-,CASSESGDAEKLFF,TGTGCCAGCAGTGAATCAGGGGATGCTGAAAAACTGTTTTTT
TRBJ2-7,-,TRBV3-1,few,CASSPSGHSYEQYF,TGTGCCAGCAGCCCTTCCGGACACAGCTACGAGCAGTACTTC
TRBJ1-4,-,TRBV6-5,-,CASAKQGRGEKLFF,TGTGCCAGCGCCAAACAGGGTCGGGGTGAAAAACTGTTTTTT
TRBJ2-3,-,TRBV27,-,CASSLLGRPDTQYF,TGTGCCAGCAGTTTACTGGGGAGGCCAGATACGCAGTATTTT
TRBJ1-5,TRBD1,TRBV20-1,-,CSARDGTGGRKVSNQPQHF,TGCAGTGCTAGAGACGGGACAGGGGGCCGAAAAGTAAGCAATCAGCCCCAGCATTTT
TRBJ2-3,-,TRBV5-1,-,CASSLSPGTDTQYF,TGCGCCAGCAGCCTATCCCCGGGCACAGATACGCAGTATTTT